A single T cell receptor (beta chain) is shown here with its context. Germline trimming cut 2 bases from V and 2 bases from J; bases unmatched to any gene: 3. Germline CDR1 reads MGHRA; CDR2 reads YSYEKL. The CDR3 spans 16 residues. This entry is derived from a study of blood T cell repertoires in COVID-19. How the authors handled the data: Estimation of nucleated cell counts relied on the amplification of reference gene primers. The protocol was immunoSEQ multiplex PCR, while the TCRdb copy is restricted to in-frame clones and leaves out a portion. For V, J and clone size, that table is used; D and trimming come from the DNA. The sample lists 130,000 or so clones; approximately 89% were seen once.

This chain links TRBV4-1 with TRBJ2-1, with TRBD2 matching over 10 bases. This sequence originates from a man aged 50-60 years with acute or convalescent COVID-19. Sequenced sample: peripheral blood. DNA of the CDR3: TGCGCCAGCAGCCAACCACTAGCGGGACCCTACAATGAGCAGTTCTTC. It is translated as CASSQPLAGPYNEQFF.